This T cell receptor (beta chain) was obtained from a study of T cell changes during pregnancy in multiple sclerosis. The germline CDR1 and CDR2 sequences are SGHRS and YFSETQ. This CDR3 is built from 15 residues. Unmatched junction bases numbered 2, after V lost 0 bases and J lost 5 bases. This clone was found once. The protocol was immunoSEQ multiplex PCR, while the TCRdb copy is restricted to in-frame clones and leaves out a portion. Of fewer than 110,000 clones in the sample, approximately 91% were seen once. The receptor was isolated from a female donor with multiple sclerosis, enrolled in a pregnancy study. This sample comprised peripheral blood, obtained in the second trimester of pregnancy. This chain connects TRBV5-1 to TRBJ2-5, with 12 bases aligning to TRBD2. CDR3 DNA sequence: TGCGCCAGCAGCTTGGGGCTAGCGGGAGGGGAGACCCAGTACTTC. It yields the protein CASSLGLAGGETQYF.